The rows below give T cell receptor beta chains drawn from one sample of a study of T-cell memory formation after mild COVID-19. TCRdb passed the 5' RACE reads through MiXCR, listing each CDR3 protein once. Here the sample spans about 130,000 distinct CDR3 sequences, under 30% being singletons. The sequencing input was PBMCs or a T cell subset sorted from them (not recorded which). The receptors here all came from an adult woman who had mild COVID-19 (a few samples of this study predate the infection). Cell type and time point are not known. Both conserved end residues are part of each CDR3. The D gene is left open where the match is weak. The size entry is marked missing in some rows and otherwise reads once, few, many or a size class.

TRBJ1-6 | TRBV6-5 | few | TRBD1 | TGTGCCAGCAGTCCCGGGACAGGGTACAATTCACCCCTCCACTTT | CASSPGTGYNSPLHF
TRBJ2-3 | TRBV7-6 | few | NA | TGTGCCAGCAGCTTAGCGCCAGGTGGCGATACGCAGTATTTT | CASSLAPGGDTQYF
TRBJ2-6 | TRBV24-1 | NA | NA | TGTGCCACCAGTGATTTGCGGGGGAGAGGGGCCAACGTCCTGACTTTC | CATSDLRGRGANVLTF
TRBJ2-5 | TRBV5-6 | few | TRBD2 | TGTGCCAGCAGCTTGGCCGTTCTAGCGGAAGAGACCCAGTACTTC | CASSLAVLAEETQYF
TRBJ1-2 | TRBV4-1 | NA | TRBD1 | TGCGCCAGCAGCCGCCGGACAGGGGAGGCCTATGGCTACACCTTC | CASSRRTGEAYGYTF
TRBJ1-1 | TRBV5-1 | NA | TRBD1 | TGCGCCAGCACCTCCCCGGACAGGATGAACACTGAAGCTTTCTTT | CASTSPDRMNTEAFF
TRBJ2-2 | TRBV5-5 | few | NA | TGTGCCAGCAGCCTTTCCACCGGGACTCGGGGAGGCACCGGGGAGCTGTTTTTT | CASSLSTGTRGGTGELFF
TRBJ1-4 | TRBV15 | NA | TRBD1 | TGTGCCACCAATCCGGACAGGGGGCAGTTCGAAAAACTGTTTTTT | CATNPDRGQFEKLFF
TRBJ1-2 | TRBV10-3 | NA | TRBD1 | TGTGCCATCAGTGTTGCCGGGACAGTTAACTATGGCTACACCTTC | CAISVAGTVNYGYTF
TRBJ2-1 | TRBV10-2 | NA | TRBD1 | TGCGCCAGCAGGTTTCCGGGACAGCACAATGAGCAGTTCTTC | CASRFPGQHNEQFF
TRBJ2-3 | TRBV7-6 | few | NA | TGTGCCAGCAGCTTAGACGCTACGGGACCCCGGAACACAGATACGCAGTATTTT | CASSLDATGPRNTDTQYF
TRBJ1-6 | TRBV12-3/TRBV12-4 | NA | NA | TGTGCCAGCAGTTGGACGGATTTTAATTCACCCCTCCACTTT | CASSWTDFNSPLHF
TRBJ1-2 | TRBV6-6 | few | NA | TGTGCCAGCAGTTACTCCGGCGAGGGCTATGGCTACACCTTC | CASSYSGEGYGYTF
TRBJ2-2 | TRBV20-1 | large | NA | TGCAGTGCTAGAGAGGCAGGTGGCAGGCTAGGGGAGCTGTTTTTT | CSAREAGGRLGELFF
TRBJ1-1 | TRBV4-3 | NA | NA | TGCGCCAGCAGCCAAGATCGCTGGGCGCGTGGTGAAGCTTTCTTT | CASSQDRWARGEAFF
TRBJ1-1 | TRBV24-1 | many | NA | TGTGCCACCAGTGGGTTGAACACTGAAGCTTTCTTT | CATSGLNTEAFF
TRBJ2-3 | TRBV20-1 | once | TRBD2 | TGCAGTGCTAGGGGCCTAGCGGGGGGGCGGTTGGCAGATACGCAGTATTTT | CSARGLAGGRLADTQYF
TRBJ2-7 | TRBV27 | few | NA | TGTGCCAGCAGTTTGCGCCCCTCCTACGAGCAGTACTTC | CASSLRPSYEQYF
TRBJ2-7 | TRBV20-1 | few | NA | TGCAGTGCTAGGAGGCAGGGCTCCTACGAGCAGTACTTC | CSARRQGSYEQYF
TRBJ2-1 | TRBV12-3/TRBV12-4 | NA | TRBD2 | TGTGCCAGCATCCTTAGCGGGGGGAGCGGTGAGCAGTTCTTC | CASILSGGSGEQFF
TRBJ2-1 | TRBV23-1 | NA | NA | TGCGCCAGCCGCCGGACCCTGCATGAGCAGTTCTTC | CASRRTLHEQFF
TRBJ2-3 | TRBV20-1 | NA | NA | TGCAGTGCTACCGCCTCGGGGGCCGGATCAGATACGCAGTATTTT | CSATASGAGSDTQYF
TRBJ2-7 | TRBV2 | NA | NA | TGTGCCAGCAGGGAGGGACTCTACTACGAGCAGTACTTC | CASREGLYYEQYF
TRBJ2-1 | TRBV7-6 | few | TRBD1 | TGTGCCAGCAGCTTAGGACAGGGGGCGATCGCGAATGAGCAGTTCTTC | CASSLGQGAIANEQFF
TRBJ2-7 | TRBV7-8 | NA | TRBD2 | TGTGCCAGCAGCCTGGTTGGGGGGGACTACGAGCAGTACTTC | CASSLVGGDYEQYF
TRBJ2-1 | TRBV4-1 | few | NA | TGCGCCAGCAGCCAGTTAGTCGGGGAGCAGTTCTTC | CASSQLVGEQFF
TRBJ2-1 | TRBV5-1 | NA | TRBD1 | TGCGCCAGCAGCTTGGAAGGGACAGGCGAGCAGTTCTTC | CASSLEGTGEQFF
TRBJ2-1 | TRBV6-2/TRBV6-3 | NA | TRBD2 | TGTGCCAGCAGTCCCCCGGGACTAGCGGGAGAGGGTAATGAGCAGTTCTTC | CASSPPGLAGEGNEQFF